One and the same sample provided the 14 T cell receptor beta chains below, sequenced in a study of metastatic and nonmetastatic thyroid tumors. Among the patients, none had received any treatment before thyroid surgery. With MiXCR, TCRdb reprocessed the PCR reads. The profile shows tens of thousands of clones, around 10% of them singletons. Specimen: blood. The receptor source for this set is a female donor with papillary thyroid cancer or a benign thyroid nodule (not recorded which). Some clones in this sample may be carry-over from other donors' samples.

This clone was observed many times. The V call is TRBV5-6, the J call TRBJ1-1, with TRBD1 as a possible D gene (5 bases). The V gene lost 0 bases and the J gene lost 0 bases, with 18 bases spanning the gap. Germline CDR1 is SGHDT and CDR2 is YYEEEE. The CDR3 length is 18 residues. CDR3 sequence reads: CASSLVGQGPILNTEAFF. The DNA of the CDR3 is TGTGCCAGCAGCTTGGTCGGCCAGGGCCCCATCCTGAACACTGAAGCTTTCTTT.

This clone showed up many times. This chain joins TRBV13 and TRBJ1-3; D unresolved. Per germline, CDR1 PRHDT and CDR2 FYEKMQ (reference sequence). V gave up 5 bases and J gave up 2 bases, with 13 bases separating them. The CDR3 sequence is 15 residues long. CDR3 sequence (DNA): TGTGCCAGCAGCCATCTCCCCAGCCCTGGAAACACCATATATTTT. The encoded protein is CASSHLPSPGNTIYF.

The J gene is TRBJ2-2, the V gene TRBV20-1, with a possible D match to TRBD1 (5 bases). This CDR3 is built from 14 residues. The germline V gene encodes CDR1 DFQATT and CDR2 SNEGSKA (reference sequence). Trimming left V 3 bases short and J 2 bases short, with 10 bases between. The CDR3 coding sequence is TGCAGTGCTAGTCCGACAGTCAACACCGGGGAGCTGTTTTTT. It specifies CSASPTVNTGELFF.

J is TRBJ2-6 and V is TRBV3-1; D is unclear. CDR3 length: 15 amino acids. Trimming pared 7 bases from V and 0 bases from J, leaving 10 bases between. Germline-derived CDR1 and CDR2 are LGHDT and YNNKEL (reference sequence). The CDR3 sequence: CASTTRTSGANVLTF. In nucleotides, the CDR3 is TGTGCCAGCACGACCCGGACCTCTGGGGCCAACGTCCTGACTTTC. Using reference TRBV3-1 and TRBJ2-6 for the parts outside the CDR3, the full variable domain is DTAVSQTPKYLVTQMGNDKSIKCEQNLGHDTMYWYKQDSKKFLKIMFSYNNKELIINETVPNRFSPKSPDKAHLNLHINSLELGDSAVYFCASTTRTSGANVLTFGAGSRLTVL.

This clone was observed many times. The rearrangement links TRBV20-1 to TRBJ2-1; tentatively, D is TRBD1 (6 bases). This CDR3 has 16 residues. In germline, CDR1 is DFQATT, CDR2 SNEGSKA (reference sequence). V was shortened by 6 bases and J by 3 bases, with 21 bases between the two germline ends. CDR3 nucleotide sequence: TGCAGTGCAAAGGACAGAGAAATTGTGAGCTACAATGAGCAGTTCTTC. This encodes CSAKDREIVSYNEQFF.

This clone was recorded many times. In DNA form, the CDR3 reads TGCAGTGCTAGAGTCGCGGGAGGGGACTCCTCTGGGGCCAACGTCCTGACTTTC. Translation gives CSARVAGGDSSGANVLTF. J is TRBJ2-6 and V is TRBV20-1; 9 nucleotides agree with TRBD2. V lost 1 base and J lost 0; bases outside the gene matches: 7. Looked up from germline, CDR1 is DFQATT and CDR2 is SNEGSKA (reference sequence). The CDR3 loop spans 18 amino acids.

This clone was seen only a few times. The conserved closing phenylalanine or tryptophan is absent in this CDR3, likely reflecting a read error. This chain connects TRBV27 to TRBJ2-7, with D perhaps given as TRBD1 or TRBD2 (5 bases each). Germline V gene sequence: CDR1 MNHEY, CDR2 SMNVEV (reference sequence). CDR3 size: 14 residues. V dropped 5 bases and J dropped 6 bases, with 17 bases sitting between them. The CDR3 DNA reads as TGTGCCAGCAGTACAACCATCTCGAGGGGCGAGCAGTACTTA. This sequence encodes CASSTTISRGEQYL.

This clone was found many times. The J gene is TRBJ1-5, the V gene TRBV20-1; D is ambiguous. The ends were cut back, 6 bases at V and 5 bases at J, with 11 bases in the middle. Germline CDR1 is DFQATT and CDR2 is SNEGSKA (reference sequence). The CDR3 covers 12 residues. CDR3 nucleotide sequence: TGCAGTGCGGTTACAGACTATCAGCCCCAGCATTTT. Its translation is CSAVTDYQPQHF.

This clone was detected only a few times. Possible read error: a much larger clone is one base away. The chain links TRBV14 to TRBJ2-1; TRBD1 agrees at 7 bases. Per germline, CDR1 SGHDN and CDR2 FVKESK. CDR3 length: 14 amino acids. The CDR3 region has the DNA TGTGCCAGCAGCCACTGGACAGGAATCAATGAGCAGCTCTTC. It is translated as CASSHWTGINEQLF.

In this sample, this clone turned up many times. J is TRBJ1-2 and V is TRBV15; TRBD1 matches at 7 bases. Germline V gene lookup returns CDR1 LNHNV and CDR2 YYDKDF (reference sequence). This CDR3 is built from 15 residues. Losses at the gene ends were 3 bases for V and 5 bases for J; bases not matched to a gene: 9. CDR3 nucleotides: TGTGCCACCAGCAGCCACAGAGGGGGCGCGTATGGCTACACCTTC. Protein: CATSSHRGGAYGYTF.

Comments on this clone: In this CDR3 the conserved last residue, phenylalanine or tryptophan, is missing, so a read error is likely. The chain combines TRBV7-8 with TRBJ2-3; D is unclear. In germline, CDR1 is SGHVS, CDR2 FQNEAQ. This CDR3 has 11 residues. Trimming took 4 bases from V and 2 from J, leaving 1 base between them. The CDR3 spells CASSSTDTQYS. DNA of the CDR3: TGTGCCAGCAGCTCCACAGATACGCAGTATTCT.

This clone appeared many times. The chain combines TRBV25-1 with TRBJ1-4; 9 nucleotides match TRBD1. The CDR3 is 17 residues long. Trimming removed 5 bases from V and 4 bases from J; junction bases left unmatched: 11. Germline loops: CDR1 MGHDK, CDR2 SYGVNS. The chain's CDR3 is CASSRIDGDRDNEKLFF. CDR3 nucleotide sequence: TGTGCCAGCAGTAGGATTGATGGGGACAGGGATAATGAAAAACTGTTTTTT.

This clone showed up many times. This CDR3 is CASSFISGSTGELFF. For the CDR3, the DNA is TGTGCCAGCAGCTTCATTAGCGGGAGCACCGGGGAGCTGTTTTTT. The chain has TRBV11-3 and TRBJ2-2; 9 nucleotides agree with TRBD2. J lost 4 bases, V lost 3 bases, and 3 bases had no gene match. The CDR3 consists of 15 residues. Per germline, CDR1 SGHNT and CDR2 YENEEA. Based on the CDR3 plus reference TRBV11-3 and TRBJ2-2, the full variable domain is EAGVVQSPRYKIIEKKQPVAFWCNPISGHNTLYWYLQNLGQGPELLIRYENEEAVDDSQLPKDRFSAERLKGVDSTLKIQPAELGDSAVYLCASSFISGSTGELFFGEGSRLTVL.

There are a few counts of this clone. A much larger clone differs by one base, so this may be a read error. The chain links TRBV5-4 to TRBJ2-7; D is possibly TRBD1 (5 bases). Germline CDR1 is SGHNT and CDR2 is YYREEE (reference sequence). Trimming cost V 1 base and J 5 bases, with 13 bases left between them. The CDR3 extends over 14 amino acids. The CDR3 coding sequence is TGTGCCAGCAGCTTGATGGGCAGGGTCCACGAGCAGTACTTC. Its translation: CASSLMGRVHEQYF.